Listed below are T cell receptor beta chains from one sample, sequenced in a study of T cells in localized non-small cell lung cancer. TCRdb keeps only in-frame clones here, not all; method: immunoSEQ multiplex PCR. Seen here are around 83,000 clones, about 87% observed once, and the top ten hold around 14%. The sequencing here drew on peripheral blood, taken before any cancer treatment. These receptors were collected from a man aged 35 to 70 with stage I squamous cell lung carcinoma. Both conserved end residues are part of each CDR3. The D gene is left open where the match is weak. Expanded clones are given a class, and other clones once, few, many or no size at all.

TRBJ1-6	once	-	TRBV11-2	TGTGCCAGCAGCTTAGTCGGCAGGGGAAATAATTCACCCCTCCACTTT	CASSLVGRGNNSPLHF
TRBJ2-2	-	TRBD1	TRBV5-1	TGCGCCAGCAGCCGGGACAGACCGAACACCGGGGAGCTGTTTTTT	CASSRDRPNTGELFF
TRBJ1-5	few	-	TRBV2	TGTGCCAGCAGTGTACAGACCTTACCCAATCAGCCCCAGCATTTT	CASSVQTLPNQPQHF
TRBJ2-2	-	TRBD1	TRBV25-1	TGTGCCAGCTCATCCCCAGGGGGCAACACCGGGGAGCTGTTTTTT	CASSSPGGNTGELFF
TRBJ1-5	-	-	TRBV7-2	TGTGCCAGCAGCCCAGGTGGCAATAGCAATCAGCCCCAGCATTTT	CASSPGGNSNQPQHF
TRBJ2-1	-	TRBD2	TRBV7-9	TGTGCCAGCTCCCGGGGGGAATACAATGAGCAGTTCTTC	CASSRGEYNEQFF
TRBJ1-4	-	-	TRBV27	TGTGCCAGCAGTCCCGGGGAGTATCGGGGGGAAAAACTGTTTTTT	CASSPGEYRGEKLFF
TRBJ1-5	-	-	TRBV9	TGTGCCAGCAGCGCAGGCGGCAATCAGCCCCAGCATTTT	CASSAGGNQPQHF
TRBJ1-2	-	-	TRBV4-2	TGTGCCAGCAGCCAAGTGGGCGGATACCCGAACTATGGCTACACCTTC	CASSQVGGYPNYGYTF
TRBJ1-1	medium-sized	-	TRBV7-9	TGTGCCAGCAGCTTCCTGAACACTGAAGCTTTCTTT	CASSFLNTEAFF
TRBJ2-5	-	TRBD2	TRBV5-1	TGCGCCAGCAGCTTGGTAGCGGGGGACCAAGAGACCCAGTACTTC	CASSLVAGDQETQYF
TRBJ2-3	-	-	TRBV7-2	TGTGCCAGCAGCTTACAGGATTATGGACGGGGGAGAGATACGCAGTATTTT	CASSLQDYGRGRDTQYF
TRBJ1-6	-	-	TRBV6-5	TGTGCCAGCAGCCGCAAAGGTTTTGTCGATTCACCCCTCCACTTT	CASSRKGFVDSPLHF
TRBJ2-5	-	-	TRBV11-2	TGTGCCAGCAGCGACCGGGACCAAGAGACCCAGTACTTC	CASSDRDQETQYF
TRBJ2-2	-	-	TRBV27	TGTGCCAGCAAGGGCCTGCCGGGGGCCGGGGAGCTGTTTTTT	CASKGLPGAGELFF
TRBJ1-2	-	-	TRBV7-9	TGTGCCAGCAGCGATGACAGTGACTACACCTTC	CASSDDSDYTF
TRBJ1-1	-	-	TRBV4-1	TGCGCCAGCAGCCGCGGGTACGACCCGCACACTGAAGCTTTCTTT	CASSRGYDPHTEAFF
TRBJ2-5	-	-	TRBV10-2	TGCGCCAGCAGTGACTGGGGGCTACAAGAGACCCAGTACTTC	CASSDWGLQETQYF
TRBJ2-3	once	-	TRBV5-1	TGCGCCAGCAACCCATCGGCGGGGAACACAGATACGCAGTATTTT	CASNPSAGNTDTQYF
TRBJ1-1	-	-	TRBV11-3	TGTGCCAGCGCCCCGACTGGTGGCACTGAAGCTTTCTTT	CASAPTGGTEAFF
TRBJ2-7	-	-	TRBV28	TGTGCCAGCAGTTTAGGGGGGGCTGTCTACGAGCAGTACTTC	CASSLGGAVYEQYF
TRBJ2-2	-	TRBD1	TRBV13	TGTGCCAGCAGCCCCGGACAGGTACCTGGCGGGGAGCTGTTTTTT	CASSPGQVPGGELFF
TRBJ1-4	-	-	TRBV15	TGTGCCACCAGGAGAGGGGCAGCAACTAATGAAAAACTGTTTTTT	CATRRGAATNEKLFF
TRBJ2-4	-	-	TRBV7-9	TGTGCCAGCAGCCTCATCGATTCGGACAAAAACATTCAGTACTTC	CASSLIDSDKNIQYF
TRBJ2-7	-	TRBD2	TRBV4-2	TGTGCCAGCAGCCATGGTAGCGGGTCCGGCGAGCAGTACTTC	CASSHGSGSGEQYF
TRBJ1-3	-	-	TRBV9	TGTGCCAGCAGCGTAGACACTTCTGGAAACACCATATATTTT	CASSVDTSGNTIYF
TRBJ1-3	-	-	TRBV28	TGTGCCAGCAGGGGGACGGCAATCTCTGGAAACACCATATATTTT	CASRGTAISGNTIYF
TRBJ2-7	once	-	TRBV6-1	TGTGCCAGCAGTCCGGCGCAGGCATCCTACGAGCAGTACTTC	CASSPAQASYEQYF
TRBJ1-1	-	-	TRBV9	TGTGCCAGCAGCGTAGGCCCAAACACTGAAGCTTTCTTT	CASSVGPNTEAFF
TRBJ2-7	-	TRBD1	TRBV4-1	TGCGCCAGCAGCCAAGTTCCCCCCTCCTTTGGACAGGCCCTCCACTTC	CASSQVPPSFGQALHF
TRBJ1-1	once	-	TRBV9	TGTGCCAGCAGCCCTGAGGGGGGGCTGTCTGAAGCTTTCTTT	CASSPEGGLSEAFF
TRBJ2-3	-	-	TRBV18	TGTGCCAGCTCACCCTTAGGACAGAGCACAGATACGCAGTATTTT	CASSPLGQSTDTQYF
TRBJ2-3	-	-	TRBV5-5	TGTGCCAGCAGCTCCTATTCTACAGATACGCAGTATTTT	CASSSYSTDTQYF
TRBJ1-2	-	-	TRBV18	TGTGCCAGCTCACTCCGGACAACGAACTATGGCTACACCTTC	CASSLRTTNYGYTF
TRBJ1-1	few	-	TRBV15	TGTGCCACCAGCAGGATTGGGACTGAAGCTTTCTTT	CATSRIGTEAFF
TRBJ2-5	-	-	TRBV4-3	TGCGCCAGCAGCCAAGCAATACTCCAAGAGACCCAGTACTTC	CASSQAILQETQYF
TRBJ1-1	-	-	TRBV18	TGTGCCAGCTCACCACCGGTTGGCCTCACGGGGACTGAAGCTTTCTTT	CASSPPVGLTGTEAFF
TRBJ2-6	-	-	TRBV11-2	TGTGCCAGCAGCCTCCAGGGACCCACTACTCCTGGGGCCAACGTCCTGACTTTC	CASSLQGPTTPGANVLTF
TRBJ2-3	-	-	TRBV6-1	TGTGCCAGCAGTGAAAGCCGGAGCACAGATACGCAGTATTTT	CASSESRSTDTQYF
TRBJ2-7	few	-	TRBV6-6	TGTGCCAGCAGTTACTCCCCCTATATCTCCCCCTACGAGCAGTACTTC	CASSYSPYISPYEQYF
TRBJ2-7	few	-	TRBV6-1	TGTGCCAGCAGTGATACCCCTGGGCGTCCAGGATCCTACGAGCAGTACTTC	CASSDTPGRPGSYEQYF
TRBJ2-2	-	-	TRBV5-4	TGTGCCAGCAGCTCTTCGAGGGTTACCGGGGAGCTGTTTTTT	CASSSSRVTGELFF
TRBJ2-7	-	TRBD2	TRBV25-1	TGTGCCAGCAGTGACGCTAGCGGTGGCTCCTACGAGCAGTACTTC	CASSDASGGSYEQYF
TRBJ2-1	-	TRBD1	TRBV5-1	TGCGCCAGCAGCCCTCCAGGGACAGGGGTCAATGAGCAGTTCTTC	CASSPPGTGVNEQFF
TRBJ1-1	-	-	TRBV11-2	TGTGCCAGCAGCTTGACCCAGGCGAACACTGAAGCTTTCTTT	CASSLTQANTEAFF
TRBJ2-7	-	-	TRBV4-1	TGCGCCAGCAGCCAAGATCGCAGGGAGATCTACGAGCAGTACTTC	CASSQDRREIYEQYF